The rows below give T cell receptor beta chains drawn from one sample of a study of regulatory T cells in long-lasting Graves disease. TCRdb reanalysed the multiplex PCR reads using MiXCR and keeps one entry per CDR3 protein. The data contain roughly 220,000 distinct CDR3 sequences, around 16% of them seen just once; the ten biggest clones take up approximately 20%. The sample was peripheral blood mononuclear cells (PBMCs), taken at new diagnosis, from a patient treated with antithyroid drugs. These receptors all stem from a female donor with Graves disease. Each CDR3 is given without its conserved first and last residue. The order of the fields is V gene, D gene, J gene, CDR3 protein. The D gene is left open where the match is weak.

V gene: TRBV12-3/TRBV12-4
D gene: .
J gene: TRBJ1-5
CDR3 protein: ASSVTNQPQH

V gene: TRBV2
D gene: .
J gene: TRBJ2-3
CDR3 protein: ASSDLGPSTDTQY

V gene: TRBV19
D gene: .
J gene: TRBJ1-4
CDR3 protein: ASSIGVLNEKLF

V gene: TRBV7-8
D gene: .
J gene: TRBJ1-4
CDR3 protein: ASSLARDGLANEKLF

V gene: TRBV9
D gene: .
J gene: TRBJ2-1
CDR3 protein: ASSHQASFYNEQF

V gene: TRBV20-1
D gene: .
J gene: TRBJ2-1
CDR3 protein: SASDGPNEQF

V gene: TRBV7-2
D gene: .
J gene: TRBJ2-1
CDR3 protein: ASSSGPWNEQF

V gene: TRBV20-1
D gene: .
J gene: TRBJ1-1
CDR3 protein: SAREGHPNTEAF

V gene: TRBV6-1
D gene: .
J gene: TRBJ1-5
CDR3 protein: ASSPVSSNQPQH

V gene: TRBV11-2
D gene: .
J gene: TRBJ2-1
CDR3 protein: ASSPTGGVGGYNEQF

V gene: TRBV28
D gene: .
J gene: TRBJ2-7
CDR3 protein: ASSLSPYEQY

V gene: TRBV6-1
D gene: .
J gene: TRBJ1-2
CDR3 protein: ASSENGIYGYT

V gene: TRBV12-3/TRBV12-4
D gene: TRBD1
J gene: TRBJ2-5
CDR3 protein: ASRPTGYETQY

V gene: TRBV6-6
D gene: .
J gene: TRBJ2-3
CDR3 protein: ASSYSGFRRAGTDTQY

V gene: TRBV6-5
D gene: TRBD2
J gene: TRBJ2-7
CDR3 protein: ASSYRAGGAGGHEQY

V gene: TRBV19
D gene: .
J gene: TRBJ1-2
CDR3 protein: ASSIAGGPTDNYGYT

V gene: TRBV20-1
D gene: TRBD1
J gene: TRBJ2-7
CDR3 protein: SALGQRSYEQY

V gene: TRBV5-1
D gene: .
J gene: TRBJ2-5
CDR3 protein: ASSIGPGAGETQY

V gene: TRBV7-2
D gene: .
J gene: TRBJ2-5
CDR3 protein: ASSLGARGETQY

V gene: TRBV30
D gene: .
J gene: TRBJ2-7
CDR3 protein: AWSVAGYPYEQY

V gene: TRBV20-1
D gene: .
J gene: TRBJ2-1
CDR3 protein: SAGESSYNEQF

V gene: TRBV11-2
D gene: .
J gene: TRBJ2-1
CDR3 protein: ASSSLQMSSYNEQF

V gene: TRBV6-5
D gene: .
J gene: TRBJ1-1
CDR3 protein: ASSSPGRGKDTEAF

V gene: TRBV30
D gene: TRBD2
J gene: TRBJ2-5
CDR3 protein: AWKGLAGQYQETQY

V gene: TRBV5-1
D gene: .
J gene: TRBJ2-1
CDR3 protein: ASSWAGNEQF

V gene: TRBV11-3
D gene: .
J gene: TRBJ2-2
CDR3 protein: ASSFNWAGELF

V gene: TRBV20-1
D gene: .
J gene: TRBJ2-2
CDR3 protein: SARGQGGTGELF

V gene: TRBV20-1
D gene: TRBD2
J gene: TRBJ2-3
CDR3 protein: SAVPGLASDTQY

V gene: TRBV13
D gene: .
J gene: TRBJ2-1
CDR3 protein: ASSLTGRQGTNEQF

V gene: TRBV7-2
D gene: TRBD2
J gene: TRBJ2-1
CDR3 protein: ASSVRLAGDHNEQF

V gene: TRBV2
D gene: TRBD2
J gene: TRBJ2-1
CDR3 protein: ASRGLAGNYNEQF

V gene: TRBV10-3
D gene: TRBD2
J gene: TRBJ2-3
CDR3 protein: AISEVLAASGGADTQY

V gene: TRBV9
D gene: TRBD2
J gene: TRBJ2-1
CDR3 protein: ASSGTSGRAGEQF